The 10 T cell receptor beta chains presented below share a single source sample, sequenced in a study of cytomegalovirus exposure and HLA in healthy donors (dated by TCRdb to 2016 to 2017). Library preparation used the immunoSEQ multiplex PCR assay. The multiplex PCR relied on a mix of 60 forward primers for TCR Vbeta segments and 13 reverse primers for TCR Jbeta segments. Drawn from immuneACCESS, this table holds only the in-frame rearrangements with V and J called that TCRdb kept. Clones are partly lost; checked studies trace under half to an unresolved V gene and leave the rest unexplained. This sample gives about 89,000 clones in total; about 85% of them show up just once. The ten top clones hold nearly 7.5% of the sample. Sequencing was carried out using PBMCs. The receptors shown here come from a man aged 40-49 years in good health and CMV-seropositive.

This clone showed up just once. The chain has TRBV2 and TRBJ2-1; D might be TRBD1 (5 bases). The CDR3 is 15 residues long. V was pared by 3 bases and J by 7 bases, with 16 bases between. Per the germline V gene, CDR1 is SNHLY and CDR2 is FYNNEI. The CDR3 sequence is CASSDGRGSRNEQFF. Written as DNA, the CDR3 is TGTGCCAGCAGTGACGGTAGGGGTTCTCGGAATGAGCAGTTCTTC.

The chain couples TRBV6-1 to TRBJ2-3, with 7 bases aligning to TRBD1. The V segment lost 6 bases and the J segment 2 bases; nucleotides outside the gene matches: 8. The CDR3 is 15 residues long. Germline CDR1 is MNHNS and CDR2 is SASEGT. The CDR3 nucleotides are TGTGCCAGCAGCACTCGGGACAGTCCCACAGATACGCAGTATTTT. This codes for CASSTRDSPTDTQYF.

Only one count was recorded for this clone. The genes are TRBV7-3 and TRBJ2-2; tentative D call: TRBD1 (6 bases). Germline CDR1 and CDR2: SGHTA and FQGTGA. The CDR3 length is 17 residues. Trimming took 5 bases from V and 6 from J, leaving 22 bases between them. CDR3 sequence: CASSATGNRVGPGELFF. The CDR3 DNA is TGTGCCAGCAGCGCCACCGGGAACAGGGTGGGTCCCGGGGAGCTGTTTTTT.

This clone turned up a few times. The chain employs TRBV11-2 and TRBJ1-1; tentatively, D is TRBD1 (5 bases). V was pared by 1 base and J by 5 bases, with 11 bases between. The CDR3 runs to 14 residues. Germline CDR1 is SGHAT and CDR2 is FQNNGV. The CDR3 is CASSLGGVDTEAFF. The CDR3 DNA follows: TGTGCCAGCAGCTTAGGGGGCGTGGATACTGAAGCTTTCTTT.

This chain connects TRBV7-9 to TRBJ1-6; 8 bases match TRBD1. The germline gives CDR1 SEHNR, CDR2 FQNEAQ (reference sequence). Trimming removed 5 bases from V and 10 bases from J; junction bases left unmatched: 10. The CDR3 covers 15 residues. In DNA, the CDR3 is TGTGCCAGCAGCAGACAGGGGATCCTTTCCTCACCCCTCCACTTT. Translated, it gives CASSRQGILSSPLHF.

V is TRBV13 and J is TRBJ1-1, with D possibly TRBD1 on 6 matching bases. V shed 6 bases and J shed 7 bases, with 21 bases lying between them. From germline, CDR1 is PRHDT and CDR2 FYEKMQ (reference sequence). The CDR3 has 15 residues. The DNA of the CDR3 is TGTGCCAGCAGGACGGGGGGGGCTGGACTAGGTGAAGCTTTCTTT. Amino acid sequence: CASRTGGAGLGEAFF. The variable domain in full, completed from reference TRBV13 and TRBJ1-1, reads AAGVIQSPRHLIKEKRETATLKCYPIPRHDTVYWYQQGPGQDPQFLISFYEKMQSDKGSIPDRFSAQQFSDYHSELNMSSLELGDSALYFCASRTGGAGLGEAFFGQGTRLTVV.

V usage is TRBV9 and J usage is TRBJ1-6; 10 bases are shared with TRBD1. V shed 3 bases, J shed 10 bases, and the junction held 10 bases outside the gene matches. Germline assignment: CDR1 SGDLS and CDR2 YYNGEE. CDR3 length equals 16 residues. CDR3 sequence (DNA): TGTGCCAGCAGCGATAGAGACAGGGGGCCAAAGTCACCCCTCCACTTT. The encoded protein is CASSDRDRGPKSPLHF.

The J gene is TRBJ1-1, the V gene TRBV2, with 9 bases identical to TRBD1. This CDR3 contains 13 residues. Per the germline V gene, CDR1 is SNHLY and CDR2 is FYNNEI. Trimming took 7 bases from V and 3 from J; bases not matched to a gene: 3. CDR3 in amino acids: CASIQGAHTEAFF. CDR3 sequence (DNA): TGTGCCAGCATACAGGGGGCTCACACTGAAGCTTTCTTT.

In its sample, this clone was seen once. CDR3 amino acids: CATSRGGLSVEGNEQFF. The CDR3 nucleotides read TGTGCCACCAGCAGAGGGGGACTATCCGTCGAAGGCAATGAGCAGTTCTTC. The V gene is TRBV15, the J gene TRBJ2-1, with 7 nucleotides matching TRBD2. This CDR3 spans 17 amino acids. With V trimmed by 1 base and J by 6 bases, 12 bases remained unmatched. Germline CDR1 is LNHNV and CDR2 is YYDKDF (reference sequence).

The chain recombines TRBV6-5 with TRBJ2-2, with TRBD1 as a possible D gene (5 bases). Germline CDR1 is MNHEY and CDR2 is SVGAGI. The CDR3 is 14 residues long. V dropped 6 bases and J dropped 1 base, with 9 bases sitting between them. The CDR3 DNA reads TGTGCCAGCAGGACTGGACAGAACACCGGGGAGCTGTTTTTT. As protein: CASRTGQNTGELFF.